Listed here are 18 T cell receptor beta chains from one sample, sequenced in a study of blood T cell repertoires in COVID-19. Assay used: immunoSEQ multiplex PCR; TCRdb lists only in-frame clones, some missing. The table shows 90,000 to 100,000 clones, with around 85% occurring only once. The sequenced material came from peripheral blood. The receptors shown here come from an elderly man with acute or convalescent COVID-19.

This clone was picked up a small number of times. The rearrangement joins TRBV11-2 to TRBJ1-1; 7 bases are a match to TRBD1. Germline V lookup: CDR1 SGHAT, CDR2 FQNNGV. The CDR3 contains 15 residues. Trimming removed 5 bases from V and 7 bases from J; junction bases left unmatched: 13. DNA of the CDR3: TGTGCCAGCAGCCGATACGGACAGGTTGGTGGTGAAGCTTTCTTT. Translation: CASSRYGQVGGEAFF.

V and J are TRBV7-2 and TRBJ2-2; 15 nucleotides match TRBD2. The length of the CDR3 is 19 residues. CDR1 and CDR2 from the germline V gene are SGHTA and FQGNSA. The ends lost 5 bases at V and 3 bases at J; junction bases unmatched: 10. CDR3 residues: CASSMDGTSGRRYTGELFF. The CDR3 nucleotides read TGTGCCAGCAGCATGGACGGGACTAGCGGGAGGCGGTACACCGGGGAGCTGTTTTTT.

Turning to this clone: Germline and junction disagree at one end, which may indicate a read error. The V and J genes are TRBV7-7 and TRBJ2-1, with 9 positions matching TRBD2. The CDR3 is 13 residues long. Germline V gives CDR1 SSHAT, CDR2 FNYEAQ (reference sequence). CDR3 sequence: CASSLSGSGEQFF. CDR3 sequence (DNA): TGTGCTAGCAGTCTTAGCGGGAGCGGTGAGCAGTTCTTC.

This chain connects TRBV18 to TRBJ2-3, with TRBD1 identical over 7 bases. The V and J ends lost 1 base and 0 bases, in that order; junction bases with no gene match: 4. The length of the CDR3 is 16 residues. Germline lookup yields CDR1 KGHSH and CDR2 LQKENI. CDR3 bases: TGTGCCAGCTCACCACGACAGGGTACTAGCACAGATACGCAGTATTTT. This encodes CASSPRQGTSTDTQYF.

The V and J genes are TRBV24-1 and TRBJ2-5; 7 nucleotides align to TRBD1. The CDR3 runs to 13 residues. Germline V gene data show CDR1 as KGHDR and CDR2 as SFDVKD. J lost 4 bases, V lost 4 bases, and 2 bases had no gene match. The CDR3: CATSEEGAETQYF. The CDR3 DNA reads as TGTGCCACCAGTGAAGAGGGGGCAGAGACCCAGTACTTC.

The CDR3 DNA sequence: TGTGCCAGTAGTATAGGAAGGGGGAGCGCAGATACGCAGTATTTT. Translation: CASSIGRGSADTQYF. The chain combines TRBV19 with TRBJ2-3; maybe TRBD1 (6 bases). The V and J ends lost 1 base and 4 bases respectively, with 12 bases between them. The CDR3 runs 15 residues. Looked up from germline, CDR1 is LNHDA and CDR2 is SQIVND (reference sequence). The variable domain in full, completed from reference TRBV19 and TRBJ2-3, reads DGGITQSPKYLFRKEGQNVTLSCEQNLNHDAMYWYRQDPGQGLRLIYYSQIVNDFQKGDIAEGYSVSREKKESFPLTVTSAQKNPTAFYLCASSIGRGSADTQYFGPGTRLTVL.

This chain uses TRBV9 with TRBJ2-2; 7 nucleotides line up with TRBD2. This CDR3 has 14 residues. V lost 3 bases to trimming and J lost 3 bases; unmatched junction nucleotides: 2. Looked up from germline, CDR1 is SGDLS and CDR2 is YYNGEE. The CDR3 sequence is CASSGGLDTGELFF. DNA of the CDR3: TGTGCCAGCAGCGGAGGACTAGACACCGGGGAGCTGTTTTTT. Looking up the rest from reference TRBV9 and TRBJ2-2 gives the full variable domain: DSGVTQTPKHLITATGQRVTLRCSPRSGDLSVYWYQQSLDQGLQFLIQYYNGEERAKGNILERFSAQQFPDLHSELNLSSLELGDSALYFCASSGGLDTGELFFGEGSRLTVL.

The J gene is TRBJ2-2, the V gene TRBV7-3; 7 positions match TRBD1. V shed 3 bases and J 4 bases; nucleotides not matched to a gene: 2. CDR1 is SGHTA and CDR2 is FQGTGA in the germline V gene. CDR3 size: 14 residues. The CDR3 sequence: CASSLSGGTGELFF. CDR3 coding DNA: TGTGCCAGCAGCTTGTCAGGGGGCACCGGGGAGCTGTTTTTT.

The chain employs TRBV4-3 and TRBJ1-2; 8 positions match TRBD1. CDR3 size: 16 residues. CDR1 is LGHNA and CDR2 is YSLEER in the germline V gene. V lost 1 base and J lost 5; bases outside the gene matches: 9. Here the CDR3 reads CASSQVATGELYGYTF. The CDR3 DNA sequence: TGCGCCAGCAGCCAAGTAGCGACAGGGGAACTGTATGGCTACACCTTC.

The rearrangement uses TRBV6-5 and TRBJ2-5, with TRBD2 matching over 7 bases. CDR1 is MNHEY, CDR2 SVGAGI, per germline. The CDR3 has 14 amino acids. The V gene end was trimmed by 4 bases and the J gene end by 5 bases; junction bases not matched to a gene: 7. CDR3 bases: TGTGCCAGCAGTTTGAGCGGGGCAAGGGAGACCCAGTACTTC. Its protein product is CASSLSGARETQYF.

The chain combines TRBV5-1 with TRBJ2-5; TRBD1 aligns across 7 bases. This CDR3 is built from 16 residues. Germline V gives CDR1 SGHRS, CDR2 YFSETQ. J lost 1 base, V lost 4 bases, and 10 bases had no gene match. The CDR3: CASSQFLGGGQETQYF. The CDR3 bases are TGCGCCAGCAGCCAATTCCTAGGGGGCGGCCAAGAGACCCAGTACTTC.

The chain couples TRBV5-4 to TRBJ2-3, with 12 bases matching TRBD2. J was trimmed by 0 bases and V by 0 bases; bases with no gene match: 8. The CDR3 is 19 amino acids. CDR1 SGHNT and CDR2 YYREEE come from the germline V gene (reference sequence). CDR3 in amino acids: CASSLEGLAGGTSTDTQYF. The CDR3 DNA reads TGTGCCAGCAGCTTGGAGGGGCTAGCGGGAGGGACGAGCACAGATACGCAGTATTTT.

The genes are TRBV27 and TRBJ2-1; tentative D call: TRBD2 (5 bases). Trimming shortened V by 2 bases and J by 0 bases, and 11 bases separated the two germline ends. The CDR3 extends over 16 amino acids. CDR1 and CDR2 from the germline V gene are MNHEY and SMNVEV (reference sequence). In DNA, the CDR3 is TGTGCCAGCAGTTTAAATAGCGCGAGCTCCTACAATGAGCAGTTCTTC. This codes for CASSLNSASSYNEQFF.

The CDR3 nucleotides are TGTGCCAGCAGCATGACTAGCGGGAGGTCAAATGAGCAGTTCTTC. This encodes CASSMTSGRSNEQFF. The V call is TRBV7-3, the J call TRBJ2-1; 13 positions agree with TRBD2. Germline lookup yields CDR1 SGHTA and CDR2 FQGTGA. Unmatched junction bases numbered 5, after V lost 5 bases and J lost 7 bases. The CDR3 consists of 15 residues.

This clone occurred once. The CDR3 DNA is TGTGCCACCAGTGATTTGGGGCAGAACAATGAGCAGTTCTTC. Residues: CATSDLGQNNEQFF. This rearrangement joins TRBV24-1 to TRBJ2-1, with no clear D. The CDR3 has 14 residues. Per germline, CDR1 KGHDR and CDR2 SFDVKD. The germline V and J ends were trimmed by 0 bases and 5 bases, with 7 bases remaining between them.

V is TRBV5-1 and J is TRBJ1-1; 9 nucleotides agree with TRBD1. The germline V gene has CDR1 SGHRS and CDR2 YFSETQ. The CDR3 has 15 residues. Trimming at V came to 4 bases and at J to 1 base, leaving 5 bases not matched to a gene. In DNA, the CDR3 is TGCGCCAGCAGCAGGACAGGGGTGACGAACACTGAAGCTTTCTTT. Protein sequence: CASSRTGVTNTEAFF.

The CDR3 reads CATTGGGRGNQPQHF. The CDR3 DNA is TGTGCCACCACAGGGGGGGGGCGAGGCAATCAGCCCCAGCATTTT. The chain carries TRBV19 and TRBJ1-5, with 8 bases aligning to TRBD1. Losses at the gene ends were 10 bases for V and 2 bases for J; bases not matched to a gene: 10. The CDR3 contains 15 residues. The germline CDR1 and CDR2 sequences are LNHDA and SQIVND (reference sequence).

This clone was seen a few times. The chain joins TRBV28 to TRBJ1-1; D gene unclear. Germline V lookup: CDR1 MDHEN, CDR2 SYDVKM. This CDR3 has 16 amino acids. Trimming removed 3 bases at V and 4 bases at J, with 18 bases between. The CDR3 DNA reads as TGTGCCAGCAGTTTCCCCTTCGGGTCCATGATCACTGAAGCTTTCTTT. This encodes CASSFPFGSMITEAFF.